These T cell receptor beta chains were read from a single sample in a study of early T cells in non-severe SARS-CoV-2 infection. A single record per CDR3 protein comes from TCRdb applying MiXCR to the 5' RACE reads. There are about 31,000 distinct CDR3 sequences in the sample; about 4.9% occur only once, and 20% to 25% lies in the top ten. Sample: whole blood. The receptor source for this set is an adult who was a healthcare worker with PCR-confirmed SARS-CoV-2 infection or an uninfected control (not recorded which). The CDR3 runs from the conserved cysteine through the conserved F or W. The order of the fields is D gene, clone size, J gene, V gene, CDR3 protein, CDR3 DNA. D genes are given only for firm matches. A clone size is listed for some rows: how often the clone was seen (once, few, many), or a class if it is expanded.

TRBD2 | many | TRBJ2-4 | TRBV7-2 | CASSFAGTSGINIQYF | TGTGCCAGCAGCTTCGCCGGGACTAGCGGGATCAACATTCAGTACTTC
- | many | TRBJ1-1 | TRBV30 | CAWSSHYTEAFF | TGTGCCTGGAGTAGCCACTACACTGAAGCTTTCTTT
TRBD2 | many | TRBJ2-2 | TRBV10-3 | CAIRLAGGSGELFF | TGTGCCATTCGACTAGCGGGGGGCTCCGGGGAGCTGTTTTTT
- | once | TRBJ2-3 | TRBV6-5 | CASSLQASTDTQYF | TGTGCCAGCAGCCTTCAAGCTAGCACAGATACGCAGTATTTT
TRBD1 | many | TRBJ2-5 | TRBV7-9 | CASSWGGFGTGGLKTQYF | TGTGCCAGCAGCTGGGGAGGATTTGGGACAGGAGGATTGAAGACCCAGTACTTC
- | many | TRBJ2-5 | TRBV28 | CASSFGALETQYF | TGTGCCAGCAGTTTCGGAGCCTTGGAGACCCAGTACTTC
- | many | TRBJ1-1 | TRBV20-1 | CSAGAENTEAFF | TGCAGTGCTGGGGCTGAGAACACTGAAGCTTTCTTT
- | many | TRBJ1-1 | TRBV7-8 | CASSLSLYTEAFF | TGTGCCAGCAGCTTAAGTCTTTACACTGAAGCTTTCTTT
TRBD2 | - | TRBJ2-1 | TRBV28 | CASGRDSYNEQFF | TGTGCCAGCGGGAGGGACTCTTACAATGAGCAGTTCTTC
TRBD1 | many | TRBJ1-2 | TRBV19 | CASSGTGGGYTF | TGTGCCAGTAGTGGGACAGGGGGCGGCTACACCTTC
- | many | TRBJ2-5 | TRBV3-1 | CASRPGPAETQYF | TGTGCCAGCAGGCCGGGACCCGCGGAGACCCAGTACTTC
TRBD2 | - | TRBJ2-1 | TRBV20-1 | CSATGTSGSVLEQFF | TGCAGTGCGACCGGGACTAGCGGGTCCGTTTTGGAGCAGTTCTTC
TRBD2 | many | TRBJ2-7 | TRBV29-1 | CSTSSGGSIYEQYF | TGCAGCACCTCTAGCGGGGGGTCTATCTACGAGCAGTACTTC
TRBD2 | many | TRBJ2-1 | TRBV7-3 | CASSLQGLAGEQFF | TGTGCCAGCAGCTTACAAGGACTAGCGGGAGAGCAGTTCTTC
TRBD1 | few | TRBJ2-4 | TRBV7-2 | CASSLGGAAQNIQYF | TGTGCCAGCAGCCTAGGGGGCGCTGCCCAAAACATTCAGTACTTC
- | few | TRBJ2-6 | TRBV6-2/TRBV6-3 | CASSNPGHNPAGANVLTF | TGTGCCAGCAGTAACCCGGGACATAATCCGGCTGGGGCCAACGTCCTGACTTTC
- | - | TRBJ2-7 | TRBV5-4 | CASRYGTSDEQYF | TGTGCCAGCAGATACGGGACTTCGGACGAGCAGTACTTC
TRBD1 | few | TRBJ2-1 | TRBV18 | CASSPLGQGQGEQFF | TGTGCCAGCTCACCCCTCGGACAGGGGCAGGGTGAGCAGTTCTTC
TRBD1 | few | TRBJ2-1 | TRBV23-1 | CASSQYRGHEQFF | TGCGCCAGCAGTCAATATAGGGGGCATGAGCAGTTCTTC
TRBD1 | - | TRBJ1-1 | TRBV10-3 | CAISLTGANTEAFF | TGTGCCATCAGCCTGACAGGGGCGAACACTGAAGCTTTCTTT
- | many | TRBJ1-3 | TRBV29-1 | CSATGGRDGNTIYF | TGCAGCGCTACCGGCGGCAGGGATGGAAACACCATATATTTT
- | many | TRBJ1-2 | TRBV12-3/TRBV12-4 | CASSQSEGGAGYTF | TGTGCCAGCAGTCAGTCCGAGGGAGGGGCTGGCTACACCTTC
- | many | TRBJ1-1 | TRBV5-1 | CASSLEDLGTEAFF | TGCGCCAGCAGCTTGGAAGACCTTGGGACTGAAGCTTTCTTT
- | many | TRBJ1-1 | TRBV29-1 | CSVEGVGTEAFF | TGCAGCGTTGAGGGGGTTGGCACTGAAGCTTTCTTT
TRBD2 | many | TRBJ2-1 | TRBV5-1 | CASSLVAGGPDEQFF | TGCGCCAGCAGCTTGGTAGCGGGAGGGCCGGATGAGCAGTTCTTC
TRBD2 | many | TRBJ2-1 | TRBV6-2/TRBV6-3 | CASRSPTSASSYNEQFF | TGTGCCAGCAGATCTCCGACTAGCGCGAGCTCCTACAATGAGCAGTTCTTC
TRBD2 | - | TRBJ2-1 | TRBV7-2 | CASSAGLAGVREQFF | TGTGCCAGCAGCGCGGGACTAGCGGGAGTCCGGGAGCAGTTCTTC
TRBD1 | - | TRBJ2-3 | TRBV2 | CASSEGTGITDTQYF | TGTGCCAGCAGTGAAGGGACAGGGATCACAGATACGCAGTATTTT
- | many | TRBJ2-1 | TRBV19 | CASTAGASGQIEQFF | TGTGCCAGTACCGCAGGGGCTAGCGGCCAAATAGAGCAGTTCTTC
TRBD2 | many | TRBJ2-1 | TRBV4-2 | CASSQEGGLAAYNEQFF | TGTGCCAGCAGCCAAGAGGGTGGACTAGCGGCTTACAATGAGCAGTTCTTC
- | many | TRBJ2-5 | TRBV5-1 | CASSFQLQETQYF | TGCGCCAGCAGCTTCCAGTTACAAGAGACCCAGTACTTC
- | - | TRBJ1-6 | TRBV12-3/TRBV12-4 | CASSPGTANSPLHF | TGTGCCAGCAGCCCCGGGACGGCGAATTCACCCCTCCACTTT
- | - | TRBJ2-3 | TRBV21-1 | CASSMERIFCTDTQYF | TGTGCCAGCAGCATGGAACGGATTTTCTGCACAGATACGCAGTATTTT
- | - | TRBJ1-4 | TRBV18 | CASSPPGEKLFF | TGTGCCAGCTCCCCACCGGGCGAAAAACTGTTTTTT
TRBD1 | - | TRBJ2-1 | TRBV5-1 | CASSMGQDNEQFF | TGCGCCAGCAGCATGGGACAGGACAATGAGCAGTTCTTC
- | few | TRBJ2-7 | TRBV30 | CAWSPSYEQYF | TGTGCCTGGAGTCCGAGTTACGAGCAGTACTTC
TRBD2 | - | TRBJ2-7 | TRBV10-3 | CAISRGLGRYEQYF | TGTGCCATCAGCCGCGGACTAGGACGCTACGAGCAGTACTTC
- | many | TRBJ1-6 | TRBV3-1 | CASSQLDLAYNSPLHF | TGTGCCAGCAGCCAACTGGATCTGGCCTATAATTCACCCCTCCACTTT
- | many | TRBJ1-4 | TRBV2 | CASTPPQGLGEKLFF | TGTGCCAGCACCCCGCCCCAGGGATTGGGGGAAAAACTGTTTTTT
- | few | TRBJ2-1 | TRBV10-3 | CAISESGGSYNEQFF | TGTGCCATCAGTGAGTCGGGCGGATCCTACAATGAGCAGTTCTTC
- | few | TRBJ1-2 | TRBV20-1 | CSAGPGPGGGYTF | TGCAGTGCTGGACCGGGCCCCGGAGGTGGCTACACCTTC
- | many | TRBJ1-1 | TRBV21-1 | CASSKTGTVNTEAFF | TGTGCCAGCAGTAAAACAGGCACGGTGAACACTGAAGCTTTCTTT
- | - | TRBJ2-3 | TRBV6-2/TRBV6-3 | CASSYGVRDTQYF | TGTGCCAGCAGTTACGGGGTGAGAGATACGCAGTATTTT
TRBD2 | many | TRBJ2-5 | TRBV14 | CASSQDSSGWKTQYF | TGTGCCAGCAGCCAAGATTCTAGCGGGTGGAAGACCCAGTACTTC
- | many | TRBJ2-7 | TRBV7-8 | CASSRRGDFTYEQYF | TGTGCCAGCAGCAGAAGGGGGGATTTTACCTACGAGCAGTACTTC
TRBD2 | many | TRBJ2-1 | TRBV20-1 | CSARDLETSGGNEQFF | TGCAGTGCTAGAGATCTCGAGACTAGCGGGGGGAATGAGCAGTTCTTC
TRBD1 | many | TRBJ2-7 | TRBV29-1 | CSVLTGQVLYEQYF | TGCAGCGTTCTTACGGGACAGGTACTCTACGAGCAGTACTTC
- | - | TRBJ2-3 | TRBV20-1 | CSASPYTGDTQYF | TGCAGTGCTAGCCCCTATACAGGGGATACGCAGTATTTT
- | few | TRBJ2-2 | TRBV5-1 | CASSVNTGELFF | TGCGCCAGCAGTGTGAACACCGGGGAGCTGTTTTTT
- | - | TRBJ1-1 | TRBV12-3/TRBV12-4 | CASSGQMNTEASF | TGTGCCAGCAGTGGGCAAATGAACACTGAAGCTTCCTTT
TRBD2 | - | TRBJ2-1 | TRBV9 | CASSVGLAGTNEQFF | TGTGCCAGCAGCGTAGGACTAGCCGGTACCAATGAGCAGTTCTTC
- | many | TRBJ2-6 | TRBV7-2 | CASSLGSGRFSGANVLTF | TGTGCCAGCAGCTTAGGTTCAGGGCGCTTTTCTGGGGCCAACGTCCTGACTTTC
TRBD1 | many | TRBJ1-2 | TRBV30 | CAWGRDRPGGYTF | TGTGCCTGGGGACGGGACAGGCCTGGCGGCTACACCTTC